This T cell receptor beta chain was recovered during a study of blood T cells in healthy people across ages. Germline values: CDR1 MGHRA, CDR2 YSYEKL. The CDR3 sequence is 15 residues long. V was clipped by 5 bases and J by 6 bases, with 19 bases between them. Using a J-beta primer mix together with a sample-barcoded 5' primer, a second PCR was run for roughly 7 to 11 cycles. CDR3-containing paired-end reads numbering at least 2.5 million came from each sample. Using its own MiXCR run on the 5' RACE reads, TCRdb lists one record per CDR3 protein. Here the sample spans 1.4 million to 1.5 million distinct CDR3 sequences, 35% to 45% being singletons.

The genes are TRBV4-1 and TRBJ1-2; D possibly corresponds to TRBD1 (6 bases). Material for sequencing was blood. The clonotype was recovered from a woman aged 18 to 35 in good health. CDR3 in amino acids: CASSSVGGRVDGYTF. For the CDR3, the DNA is TGCGCCAGCAGCTCCGTAGGGGGGCGCGTCGATGGCTACACCTTC.